Reported below is one TCR beta chain. In assigning cohorts, the study relied on participant-reported clinical history. The entry originates in a study of blood T cell repertoires in COVID-19. The CDR3 covers 15 residues. Germline loops: CDR1 SGHKS, CDR2 YYEKEE (reference sequence). V lost 4 bases and J lost 3, with 11 bases in between. The assay was immunoSEQ multiplex PCR, and TCRdb's table has in-frame clones only and misses some. The data hold around 300,000 clones, with 75% to 90% observed a single time. This receptor was taken from a woman aged 45 to 65 who had recovered from COVID-19. The J gene is TRBJ1-6, the V gene TRBV5-5; possibly TRBD1 for D (5 bases). The specimen was PBMCs or T cells enriched from blood (not recorded which). The CDR3 here is CASSLRGLYNSPLHF. CDR3 sequence (DNA): TGTGCCAGCAGCCTTAGGGGACTCTATAATTCACCCCTCCACTTT. Using reference TRBV5-5 and TRBJ1-6 for the parts outside the CDR3, the full variable domain is DAGVTQSPTHLIKTRGQQVTLRCSPISGHKSVSWYQQVLGQGPQFIFQYYEKEERGRGNFPDRFSARQFPNYSSELNVNALLLGDSALYLCASSLRGLYNSPLHFGNGTRLTVT.